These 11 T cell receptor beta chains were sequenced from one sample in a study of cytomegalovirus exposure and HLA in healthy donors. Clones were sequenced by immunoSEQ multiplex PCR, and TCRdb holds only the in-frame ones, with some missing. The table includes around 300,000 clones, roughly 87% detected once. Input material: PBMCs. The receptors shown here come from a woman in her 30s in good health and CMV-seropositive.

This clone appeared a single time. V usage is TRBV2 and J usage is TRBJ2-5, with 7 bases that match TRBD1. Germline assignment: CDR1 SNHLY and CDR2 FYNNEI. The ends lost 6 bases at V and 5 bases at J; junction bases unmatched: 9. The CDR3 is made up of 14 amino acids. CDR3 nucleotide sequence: TGTGCCAGCAGGCAACAGGGGTCCGGTGAGACCCAGTACTTC. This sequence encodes CASRQQGSGETQYF. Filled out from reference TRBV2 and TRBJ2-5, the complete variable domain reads EPEVTQTPSHQVTQMGQEVILRCVPISNHLYFYWYRQILGQKVEFLVSFYNNEISEKSEIFDDQFSVERPDGSNFTLKIRSTKLEDSAMYFCASRQQGSGETQYFGPGTRLLVL.

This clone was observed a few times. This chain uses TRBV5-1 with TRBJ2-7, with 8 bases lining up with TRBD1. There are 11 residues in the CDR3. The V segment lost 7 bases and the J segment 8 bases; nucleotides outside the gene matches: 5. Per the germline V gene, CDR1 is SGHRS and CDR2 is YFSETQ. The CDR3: CASDRGGKQYF. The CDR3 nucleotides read TGCGCCAGCGACAGGGGTGGCAAGCAGTACTTC.

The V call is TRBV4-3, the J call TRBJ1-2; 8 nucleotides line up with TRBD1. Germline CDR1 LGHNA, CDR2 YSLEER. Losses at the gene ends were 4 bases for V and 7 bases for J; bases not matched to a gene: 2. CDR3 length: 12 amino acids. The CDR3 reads CASSRTGFGYTF. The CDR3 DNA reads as TGCGCCAGCAGCCGGACAGGGTTTGGCTACACCTTC.

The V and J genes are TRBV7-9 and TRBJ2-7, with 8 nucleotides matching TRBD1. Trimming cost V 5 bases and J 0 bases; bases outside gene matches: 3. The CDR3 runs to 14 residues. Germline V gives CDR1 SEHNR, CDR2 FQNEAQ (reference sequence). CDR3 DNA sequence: TGTGCCAGCAGCGCAGGACAGGGCTCCTACGAGCAGTACTTC. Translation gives CASSAGQGSYEQYF.

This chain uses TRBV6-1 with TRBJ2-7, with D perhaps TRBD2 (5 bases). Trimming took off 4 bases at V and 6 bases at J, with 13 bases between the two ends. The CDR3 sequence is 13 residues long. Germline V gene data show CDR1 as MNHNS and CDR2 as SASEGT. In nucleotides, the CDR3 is TGTGCCAGCAGTGTCTTCGAGCGGCGCGAGCAGTACTTC. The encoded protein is CASSVFERREQYF.

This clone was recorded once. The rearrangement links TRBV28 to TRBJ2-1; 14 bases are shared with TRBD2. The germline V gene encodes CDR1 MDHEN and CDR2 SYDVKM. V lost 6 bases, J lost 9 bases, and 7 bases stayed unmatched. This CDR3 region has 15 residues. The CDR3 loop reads CASRERTSGRSEQFF. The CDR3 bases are TGTGCCAGCAGAGAAAGGACTAGCGGGAGGTCTGAGCAGTTCTTC.

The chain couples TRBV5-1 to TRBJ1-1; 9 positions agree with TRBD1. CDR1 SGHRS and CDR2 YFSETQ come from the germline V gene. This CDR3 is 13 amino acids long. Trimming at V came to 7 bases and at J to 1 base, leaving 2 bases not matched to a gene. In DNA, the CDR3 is TGCGCCAGCCGGGACAGGGCGAACACTGAAGCTTTCTTT. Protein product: CASRDRANTEAFF.

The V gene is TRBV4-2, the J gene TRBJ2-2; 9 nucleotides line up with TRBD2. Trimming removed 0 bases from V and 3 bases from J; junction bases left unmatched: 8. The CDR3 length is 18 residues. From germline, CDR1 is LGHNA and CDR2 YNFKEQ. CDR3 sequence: CASSQDRLAGGDTGELFF. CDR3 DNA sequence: TGTGCCAGCAGCCAAGATAGATTGGCGGGGGGGGACACCGGGGAGCTGTTTTTT.

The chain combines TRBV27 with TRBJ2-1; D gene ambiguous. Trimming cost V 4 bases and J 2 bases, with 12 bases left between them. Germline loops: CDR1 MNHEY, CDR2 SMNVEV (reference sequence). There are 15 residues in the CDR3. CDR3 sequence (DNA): TGTGCCAGCAGTTCGCCTCACGGTCCCTACAATGAGCAGTTCTTC. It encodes CASSSPHGPYNEQFF.

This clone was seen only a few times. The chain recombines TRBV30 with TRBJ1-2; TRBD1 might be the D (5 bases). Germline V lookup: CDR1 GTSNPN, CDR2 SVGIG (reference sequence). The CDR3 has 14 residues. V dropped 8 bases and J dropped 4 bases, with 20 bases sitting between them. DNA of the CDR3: TGTGCCGGGGCCCGGGCCTCGGAGGGCTATGGCTACACCTTC. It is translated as CAGARASEGYGYTF. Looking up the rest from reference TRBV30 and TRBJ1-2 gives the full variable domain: SQTIHQWPATLVQPVGSPLSLECTVEGTSNPNLYWYRQAAGRGLQLLFYSVGIGQISSEVPQNLSASRPQDRQFILSSKKLLLSDSGFYLCAGARASEGYGYTFGSGTRLTVV.

CDR3 loop: CASSLVGSEKLFF. The CDR3 DNA is TGTGCCAGCAGCTTAGTAGGGTCCGAAAAACTGTTTTTT. The V call is TRBV7-2, the J call TRBJ1-4, with D hard to call. The CDR3 runs 13 residues. V shed 1 base and J shed 8 bases, with 8 bases lying between them. Germline lookup yields CDR1 SGHTA and CDR2 FQGNSA.